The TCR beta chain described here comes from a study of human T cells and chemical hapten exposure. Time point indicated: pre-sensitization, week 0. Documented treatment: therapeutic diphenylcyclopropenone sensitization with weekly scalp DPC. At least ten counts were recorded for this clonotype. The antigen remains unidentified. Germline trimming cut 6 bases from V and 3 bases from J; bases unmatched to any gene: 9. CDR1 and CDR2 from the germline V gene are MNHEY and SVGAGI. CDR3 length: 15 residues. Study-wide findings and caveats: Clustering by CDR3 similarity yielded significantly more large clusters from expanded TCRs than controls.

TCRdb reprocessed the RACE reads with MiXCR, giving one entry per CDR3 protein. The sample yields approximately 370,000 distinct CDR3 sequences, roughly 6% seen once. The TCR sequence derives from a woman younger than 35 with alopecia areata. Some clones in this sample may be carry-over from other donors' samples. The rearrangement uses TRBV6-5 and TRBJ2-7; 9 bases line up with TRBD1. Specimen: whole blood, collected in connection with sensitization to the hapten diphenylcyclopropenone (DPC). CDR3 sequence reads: CASSTSGTGFYEQYF. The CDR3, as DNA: TGTGCCAGCAGCACATCCGGGACAGGGTTCTACGAGCAGTACTTC.